This T cell receptor (beta chain) was recovered during a study of cytomegalovirus exposure and HLA in healthy donors. Study background: As an earlier analysis found, roughly 170 million T cells yielded about 120 million unique TCR beta sequences. Study-level results: The study designated 164 TCR beta chains cytomegalovirus-associated. HLA restriction was apparent for most CMV-associated TCR beta chains in a later analysis.

Primers included in the PCR were 60 Vbeta and 13 Jbeta primers. Repertoires were generated with immunoSEQ multiplex PCR, while TCRdb's copy carries only in-frame clones and drops some. The table lists some 190,000 clones, over 75% of them singletons. This clone occurred once. The antigen remains unidentified. Germline V gives CDR1 LGHNA, CDR2 YNFKEQ. This CDR3 is 15 amino acids long. The V and J ends lost 0 bases and 4 bases respectively, with 12 bases between them. The chain links TRBV4-2 to TRBJ1-2; D perhaps matches TRBD1 (6 bases). This receptor was identified in a woman aged 30 to 39 in good health and CMV-seronegative. Sequences were obtained from PBMCs. As DNA, the CDR3 is TGTGCCAGCAGCCAAGACGACAGGTCCGGCTATGGCTACACCTTC. Protein sequence: CASSQDDRSGYGYTF.